This T cell receptor beta chain was identified during a study of T cell repertoires in cytomegalovirus infection. Background on the study: Indicated by public TCR beta signatures were CMV infection and matching HLA type. Study-wide results and limits: Public TCR beta family frequency separated CMV-and-HLA carriers, including in an independent cohort.

Worth noting for this clonotype: Its antigen remains unknown.

MiXCR, applied by TCRdb to the reads, yields one record per CDR3 protein. This table has over 450,000 distinct CDR3 sequences, around 11% appearing once. Germline V lookup: CDR1 MDHEN, CDR2 SYDVKM. The CDR3 covers 14 residues. Trimming removed 6 bases at V and 4 bases at J, with 16 bases between. The clonotype originates from a human donor in good health (CMV status not recorded). Some clones in this sample may be carry-over from other donors' samples. Sequenced input: PBMCs. V usage is TRBV28 and J usage is TRBJ2-7, with TRBD1 as a possible D gene (6 bases). The CDR3 DNA reads as TGTGCCAGCAGAATCGACAGGAATTTTTACGAGCAGTACTTC. Translated: CASRIDRNFYEQYF.